The 14 T cell receptor beta chains reported below all come from one sample, sequenced in a study of control samples from healthy donors and cancer patients. Method: immunoSEQ multiplex PCR; TCRdb's copy keeps in-frame clones and lacks some. The repertoire has over 150,000 clones, approximately 92% of them found once; the top ten carry 1.4%. Input material: blood. These receptors were taken from a man aged 25-45 years in good health.

The CDR3 protein is CASSSGWTSPLHF. The CDR3 DNA is TGTGCCAGTAGTTCGGGTTGGACGTCACCCCTCCACTTT. This sequence joins TRBV19 and TRBJ1-6; D gene ambiguous. Germline lookup yields CDR1 LNHDA and CDR2 SQIVND (reference sequence). The CDR3 has 13 amino acids. Trimming stripped 5 bases from V and 10 bases from J, with 12 bases between.

The V call is TRBV7-2, the J call TRBJ1-2; D is perhaps TRBD1 (6 bases). Germline V gene sequence: CDR1 SGHTA, CDR2 FQGNSA. There are 15 residues in the CDR3. Trimming left V 1 base short and J 6 bases short, with 15 bases between. This CDR3 is CASSLERQAIHGYTF. The DNA of the CDR3 is TGTGCCAGCAGCTTAGAGAGACAGGCCATTCATGGCTACACCTTC.

The genes are TRBV5-1 and TRBJ1-6, with 7 bases aligning to TRBD1. CDR1 is SGHRS, CDR2 YFSETQ, per germline. Unmatched junction bases numbered 8, after V lost 4 bases and J lost 7 bases. The CDR3 loop spans 15 amino acids. The CDR3 DNA reads as TGCGCCAGCAGCGTCCGACAGGGCGGGAATTCACCCCTCCACTTT. Translation gives CASSVRQGGNSPLHF.

The chain couples TRBV28 to TRBJ2-3, with 9 bases lining up with TRBD2. This CDR3 region has 15 residues. In germline, CDR1 is MDHEN, CDR2 SYDVKM. J was trimmed by 2 bases and V by 3 bases; bases with no gene match: 3. CDR3 sequence: CASSFSGRFTDTQYF. CDR3 DNA sequence: TGTGCCAGCAGTTTCAGCGGGAGGTTCACAGATACGCAGTATTTT.

This chain uses TRBV27 with TRBJ1-5, with TRBD1 as a possible D gene (5 bases). Germline V lookup: CDR1 MNHEY, CDR2 SMNVEV (reference sequence). The CDR3 covers 16 residues. Trimming removed 4 bases at V and 2 bases at J, with 15 bases between. The CDR3 nucleotides read TGTGCCAGCAGTTCGATTACAAGGGGCGGCAATCAGCCCCAGCATTTT. Translating gives CASSSITRGGNQPQHF.

This chain connects TRBV10-3 to TRBJ2-2, with no clear D. The germline CDR1 and CDR2 sequences are ENHRY and SYGVKD. Trimming cost V 2 bases and J 6 bases, with 10 bases left between them. The CDR3 is 14 amino acids. The CDR3 here is CAISEVGLAGELFF. In nucleotides, the CDR3 is TGTGCCATCAGTGAGGTAGGGCTCGCCGGGGAGCTGTTTTTT.

The chain couples TRBV28 to TRBJ2-5; possibly TRBD1 or TRBD2 for D (5 bases each). Germline CDR1 is MDHEN and CDR2 is SYDVKM. Trimming took off 1 base at V and 5 bases at J, with 23 bases between the two ends. The CDR3 extends over 18 amino acids. Here the CDR3 reads CASSLFDWGTPRRETQYF. The CDR3 DNA follows: TGTGCCAGCAGTTTATTCGATTGGGGGACCCCTCGCCGGGAGACCCAGTACTTC.

The genes are TRBV7-2 and TRBJ2-3, with D possibly being TRBD2 (6 bases). CDR3 length equals 16 residues. The germline V gene has CDR1 SGHTA and CDR2 FQGNSA. Trimming took off 0 bases at V and 1 base at J, with 11 bases between the two ends. As DNA, the CDR3 is TGTGCCAGCAGCTTAGCGGGGGGAAGTGGCACAGATACGCAGTATTTT. This gives the protein CASSLAGGSGTDTQYF. Based on the CDR3 plus reference TRBV7-2 and TRBJ2-3, the full variable domain is GAGVSQSPSNKVTEKGKDVELRCDPISGHTALYWYRQSLGQGLEFLIYFQGNSAPDKSGLPSDRFSAERTGGSVSTLTIQRTQQEDSAVYLCASSLAGGSGTDTQYFGPGTRLTVL.

The chain uses TRBV12-3 or TRBV12-4 and TRBJ2-7; 7 bases line up with TRBD1. Germline trimming cut 4 bases from V and 6 bases from J; bases unmatched to any gene: 3. The CDR3 is 12 amino acids. The CDR3 loop is CASSWTGGEQYF. DNA of the CDR3: TGTGCCAGCAGTTGGACAGGTGGCGAGCAGTACTTC.

The rearrangement links TRBV2 to TRBJ2-2; the match to TRBD2 covers 7 bases. The V gene end was trimmed by 4 bases and the J gene end by 1 base; junction bases not matched to a gene: 6. Germline loops: CDR1 SNHLY, CDR2 FYNNEI. This CDR3 is 16 amino acids long. Here the CDR3 DNA reads TGTGCCAGCAGTGTTCGGCCTAGCGGGAACACCGGGGAGCTGTTTTTT. It encodes CASSVRPSGNTGELFF.

V and J are TRBV13 and TRBJ2-7; 7 nucleotides match TRBD1. V gave up 0 bases and J gave up 2 bases; unmatched junction bases: 1. Looked up from germline, CDR1 is PRHDT and CDR2 is FYEKMQ (reference sequence). The CDR3 length is 14 residues. In DNA form, the CDR3 reads TGTGCCAGCAGCTTAGGGACAGGGCCCTACGAGCAGTACTTC. Translated, it gives CASSLGTGPYEQYF.

This chain links TRBV6-5 with TRBJ1-2; no clear D. The CDR3 covers 14 residues. Germline V gives CDR1 MNHEY, CDR2 SVGAGI. Trimming took 2 bases from V and 0 from J, leaving 7 bases between them. The CDR3 is CASSYREANYGYTF. The DNA for the CDR3 is TGTGCCAGCAGTTACCGAGAAGCTAACTATGGCTACACCTTC.

The CDR3 protein is CASSERRGLFYEQYF. CDR3 coding DNA: TGTGCCAGCAGTGAACGGCGGGGGCTTTTCTACGAGCAGTACTTC. This chain joins TRBV2 and TRBJ2-7, with D possibly matching TRBD2 (7 bases). V lost 2 bases to trimming and J lost 3 bases, with 14 bases between them. CDR3 length: 15 residues. Germline V gene sequence: CDR1 SNHLY, CDR2 FYNNEI.

The chain has TRBV5-1 and TRBJ2-7; tentatively, D is TRBD1 (6 bases). Trimming took off 0 bases at V and 3 bases at J, with 13 bases between the two ends. This CDR3 is 15 amino acids long. CDR1 SGHRS and CDR2 YFSETQ come from the germline V gene. The CDR3 DNA follows: TGCGCCAGCAGCTTGGAACGGACAGCCCACTACGAGCAGTACTTC. Translation: CASSLERTAHYEQYF.